This TCR beta chain was profiled in a study of monozygotic twins with inflammatory bowel disease. General observations from the study: Especially where disease activity was present, IBD patients had fewer clonotypes in common with others than healthy twins did. Patients with IBD had less TCRbeta diversity (inverse Simpson) than their healthy co-twins.

The germline CDR1 and CDR2 sequences are PRHDT and FYEKMQ (reference sequence). The CDR3 totals 15 residues. Remarks on this clonotype: The antigen remains unidentified.

TCRdb processed the 5' RACE reads again and assigns one entry to each CDR3 protein, with no DNA. Here the sample table reports 400,000 to 500,000 distinct CDR3 sequences. The chain couples TRBV13 to TRBJ2-3. The sequence derives from a human donor with ulcerative colitis or Crohn's disease, or a healthy co-twin of an affected twin (not recorded which). The specimen sequenced was blood. CDR3: CASSSSGGYTDTQYF.